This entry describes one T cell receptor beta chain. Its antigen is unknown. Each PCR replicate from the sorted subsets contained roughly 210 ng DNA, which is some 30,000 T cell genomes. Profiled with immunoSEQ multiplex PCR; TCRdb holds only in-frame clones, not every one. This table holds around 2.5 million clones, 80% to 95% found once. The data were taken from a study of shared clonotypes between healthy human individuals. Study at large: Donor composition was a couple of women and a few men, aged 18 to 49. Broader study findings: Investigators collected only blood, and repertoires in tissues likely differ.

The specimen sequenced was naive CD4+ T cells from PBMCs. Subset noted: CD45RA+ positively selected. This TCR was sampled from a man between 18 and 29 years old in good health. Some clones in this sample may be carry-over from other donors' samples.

This chain's CDR3 is CASSEQGGDEAFF. In DNA, the CDR3 is TGTGCCAGCAGTGAGCAGGGGGGAGACGAAGCTTTCTTT. The V call is TRBV6-4, the J call TRBJ1-1; TRBD1 agrees at 7 bases. V lost 3 bases, J lost 8 bases, and 6 bases stayed unmatched. This CDR3 region has 13 residues. The V gene's germline CDR1 is MRHNA and CDR2 SNTAGT.